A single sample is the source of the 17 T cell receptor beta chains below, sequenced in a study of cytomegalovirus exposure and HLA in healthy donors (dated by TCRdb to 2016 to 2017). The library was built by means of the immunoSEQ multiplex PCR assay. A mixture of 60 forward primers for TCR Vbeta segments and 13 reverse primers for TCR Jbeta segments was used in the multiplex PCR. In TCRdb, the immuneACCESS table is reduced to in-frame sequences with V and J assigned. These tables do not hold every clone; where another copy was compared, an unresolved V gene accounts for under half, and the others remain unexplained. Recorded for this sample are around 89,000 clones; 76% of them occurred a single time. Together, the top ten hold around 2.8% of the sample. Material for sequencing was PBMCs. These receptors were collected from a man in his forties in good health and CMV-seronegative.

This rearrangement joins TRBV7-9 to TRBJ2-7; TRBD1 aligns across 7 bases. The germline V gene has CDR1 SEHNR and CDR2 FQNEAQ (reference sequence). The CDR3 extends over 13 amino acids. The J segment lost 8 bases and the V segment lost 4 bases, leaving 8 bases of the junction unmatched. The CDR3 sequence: CASSSPRGRKQYF. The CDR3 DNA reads TGTGCCAGCAGCTCGCCTAGGGGGCGTAAGCAGTACTTC.

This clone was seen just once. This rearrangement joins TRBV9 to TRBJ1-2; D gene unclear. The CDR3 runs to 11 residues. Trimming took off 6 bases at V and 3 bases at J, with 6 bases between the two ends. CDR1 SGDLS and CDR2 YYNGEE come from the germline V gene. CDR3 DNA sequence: TGTGCCAGCAATAATTACTATGGCTACACCTTC. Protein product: CASNNYYGYTF.

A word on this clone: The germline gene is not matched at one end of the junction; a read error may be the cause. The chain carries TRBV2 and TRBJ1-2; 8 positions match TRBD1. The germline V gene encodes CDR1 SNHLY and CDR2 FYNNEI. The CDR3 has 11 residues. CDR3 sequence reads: CASSDLGTGRF. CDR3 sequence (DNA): TGTGCCAGCAGTGATTTAGGGACAGGACGATTC.

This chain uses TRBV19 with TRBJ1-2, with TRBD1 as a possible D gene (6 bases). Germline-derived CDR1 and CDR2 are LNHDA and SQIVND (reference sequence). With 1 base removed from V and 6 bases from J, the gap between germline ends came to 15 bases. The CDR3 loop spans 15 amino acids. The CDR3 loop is CASSIVSNRVHGYTF. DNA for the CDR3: TGTGCCAGTAGTATAGTCTCCAACAGGGTACATGGCTACACCTTC.

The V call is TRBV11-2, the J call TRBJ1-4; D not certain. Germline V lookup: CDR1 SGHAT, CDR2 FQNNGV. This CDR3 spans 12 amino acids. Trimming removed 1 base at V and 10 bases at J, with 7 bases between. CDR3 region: CASSLGAAKLFF. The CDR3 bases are TGTGCCAGCAGCTTAGGGGCAGCAAAACTGTTTTTT.

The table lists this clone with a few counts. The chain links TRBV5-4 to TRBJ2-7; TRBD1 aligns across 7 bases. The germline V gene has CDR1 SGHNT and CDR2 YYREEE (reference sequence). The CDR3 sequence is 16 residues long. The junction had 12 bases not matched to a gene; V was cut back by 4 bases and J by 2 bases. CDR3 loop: CASSMKQGRGAYEQYF. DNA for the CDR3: TGTGCCAGCAGCATGAAACAGGGGAGAGGGGCCTACGAGCAGTACTTC.

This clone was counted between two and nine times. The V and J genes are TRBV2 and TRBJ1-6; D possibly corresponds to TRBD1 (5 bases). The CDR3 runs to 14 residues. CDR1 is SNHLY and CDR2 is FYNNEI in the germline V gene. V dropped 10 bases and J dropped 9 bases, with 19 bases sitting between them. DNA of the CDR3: TGTGCCACCACCGTGCGGGGCCCGACTTCACCCCTCCACTTT. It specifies CATTVRGPTSPLHF.

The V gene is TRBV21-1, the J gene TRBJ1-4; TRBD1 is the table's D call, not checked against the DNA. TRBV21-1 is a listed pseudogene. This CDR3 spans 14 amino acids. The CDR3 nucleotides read TGTGCCAGCAGCGGACAGGAGCCAAATGAAAAACTGTTTTTT. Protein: CASSGQEPNEKLFF.

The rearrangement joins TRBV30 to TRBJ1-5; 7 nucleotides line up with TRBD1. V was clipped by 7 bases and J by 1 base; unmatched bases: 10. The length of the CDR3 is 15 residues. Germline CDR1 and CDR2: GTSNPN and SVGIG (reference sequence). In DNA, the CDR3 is TGTGCCTCGACAGGGAACGGGTTAAGCAATCAGCCCCAGCATTTT. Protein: CASTGNGLSNQPQHF.

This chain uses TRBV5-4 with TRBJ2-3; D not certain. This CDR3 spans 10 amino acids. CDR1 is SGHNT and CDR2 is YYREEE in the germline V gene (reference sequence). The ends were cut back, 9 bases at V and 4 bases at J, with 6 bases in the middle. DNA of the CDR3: TGTGCCATCGAGGCAGATACGCAGTATTTT. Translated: CAIEADTQYF.

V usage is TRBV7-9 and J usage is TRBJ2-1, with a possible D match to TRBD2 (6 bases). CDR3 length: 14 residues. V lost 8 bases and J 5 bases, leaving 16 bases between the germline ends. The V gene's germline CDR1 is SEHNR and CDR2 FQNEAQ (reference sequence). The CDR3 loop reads CASYQPSEDNEQFF. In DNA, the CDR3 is TGTGCCAGCTATCAGCCTAGCGAGGACAATGAGCAGTTCTTC.

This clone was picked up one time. CDR3 bases: TGTGCCAGCAGCCGCCTCCGGGACATCGACTTCTACGAGCAGTACTTC. Translation: CASSRLRDIDFYEQYF. The gene calls are TRBV11-1 and TRBJ2-7; a weak D match, TRBD1 (6 bases). CDR1 is SGHAT and CDR2 is FQDESV in the germline V gene (reference sequence). This CDR3 is 16 amino acids long. V was pared by 5 bases and J by 3 bases, with 20 bases between.

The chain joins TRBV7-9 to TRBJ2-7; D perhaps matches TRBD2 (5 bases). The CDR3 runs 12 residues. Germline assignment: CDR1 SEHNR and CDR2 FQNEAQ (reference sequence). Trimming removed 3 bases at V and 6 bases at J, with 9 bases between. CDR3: CASSFDYGEQYF. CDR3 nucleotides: TGTGCCAGCAGCTTCGACTACGGCGAGCAGTACTTC.

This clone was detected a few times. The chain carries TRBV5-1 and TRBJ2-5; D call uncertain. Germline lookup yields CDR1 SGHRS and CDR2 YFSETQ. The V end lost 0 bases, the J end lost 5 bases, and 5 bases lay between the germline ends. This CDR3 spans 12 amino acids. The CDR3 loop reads CASSLDLETQYF. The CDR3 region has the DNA TGCGCCAGCAGCTTGGATCTGGAGACCCAGTACTTC. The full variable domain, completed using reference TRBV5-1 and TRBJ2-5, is KAGVTQTPRYLIKTRGQQVTLSCSPISGHRSVSWYQQTPGQGLQFLFEYFSETQRNKGNFPGRFSGRQFSNSRSEMNVSTLELGDSALYLCASSLDLETQYFGPGTRLLVL.

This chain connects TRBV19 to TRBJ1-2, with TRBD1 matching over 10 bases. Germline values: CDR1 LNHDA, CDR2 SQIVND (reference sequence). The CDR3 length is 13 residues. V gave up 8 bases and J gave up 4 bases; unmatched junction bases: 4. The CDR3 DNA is TGTGCCAGTCGGGGACAGGGGATCTATGGCTACACCTTC. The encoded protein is CASRGQGIYGYTF.

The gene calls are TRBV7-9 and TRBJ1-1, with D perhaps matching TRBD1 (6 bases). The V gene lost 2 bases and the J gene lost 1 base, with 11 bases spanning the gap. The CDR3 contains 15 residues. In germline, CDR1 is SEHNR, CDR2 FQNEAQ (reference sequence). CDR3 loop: CASSLPTGQNTEAFF. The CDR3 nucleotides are TGTGCCAGCAGCTTACCGACAGGCCAGAACACTGAAGCTTTCTTT.

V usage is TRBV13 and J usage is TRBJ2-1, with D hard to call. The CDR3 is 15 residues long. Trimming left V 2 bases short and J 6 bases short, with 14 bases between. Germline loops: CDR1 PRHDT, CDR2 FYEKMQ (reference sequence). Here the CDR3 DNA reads TGTGCCAGCAGCTTAAAGACTCAATTAGCCAATGAGCAGTTCTTC. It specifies CASSLKTQLANEQFF.